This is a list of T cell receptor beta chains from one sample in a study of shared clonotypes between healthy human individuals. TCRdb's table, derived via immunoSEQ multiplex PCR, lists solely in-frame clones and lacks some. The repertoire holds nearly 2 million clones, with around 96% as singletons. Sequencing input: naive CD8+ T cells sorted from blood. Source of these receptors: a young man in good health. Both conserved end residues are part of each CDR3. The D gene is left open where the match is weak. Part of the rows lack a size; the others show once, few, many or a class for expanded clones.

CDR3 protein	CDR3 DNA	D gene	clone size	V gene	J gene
CASSYLMTAEAFF	TGTGCCAGCAGTTACTTGATGACAGCTGAAGCTTTCTTT	.	once	TRBV6-5	TRBJ1-1
CASSVGLAEYNEQFF	TGTGCCAGCAGTGTGGGACTAGCGGAGTACAATGAGCAGTTCTTC	TRBD2	.	TRBV2	TRBJ2-1
CSVQGSNYGYTF	TGCAGCGTTCAGGGGTCTAACTATGGCTACACCTTC	.	.	TRBV29-1	TRBJ1-2
CSVEKWETQYF	TGCAGCGTTGAAAAGTGGGAGACCCAGTACTTC	.	.	TRBV29-1	TRBJ2-5
CASSSSDLGTYEQYF	TGCGCCAGCAGTTCCTCGGACCTCGGTACCTACGAGCAGTACTTC	.	.	TRBV5-1	TRBJ2-7
CASSAVTGGLETQYF	TGTGCCAGCAGTGCCGTTACAGGGGGCCTAGAGACCCAGTACTTC	TRBD1	.	TRBV27	TRBJ2-5
CASSHPEVWSYTF	TGCGCCAGCAGTCACCCGGAGGTCTGGAGCTACACCTTC	.	few	TRBV23-1	TRBJ1-2
CASSPIANEKLFF	TGTGCCAGCAGCCCGATCGCTAATGAAAAACTGTTTTTT	.	.	TRBV6-5	TRBJ1-4
CASSPGQGGTSYEQYF	TGTGCCAGCAGCCCGGGGCAGGGTGGAACGTCCTACGAGCAGTACTTC	.	once	TRBV11-2	TRBJ2-7
CASSLAGGYTF	TGTGCCAGCAGCCTCGCGGGTGGCTACACCTTC	.	.	TRBV28	TRBJ1-2
CASSQMPSGANVLTF	TGTGCCAGCAGCCAAATGCCCTCTGGGGCCAACGTCCTGACTTTC	.	.	TRBV6-5	TRBJ2-6
CASTLRQEVFQYF	TGTGCCAGCACCCTCCGACAGGAGGTGTTCCAGTACTTC	.	.	TRBV5-8	TRBJ2-5
CASSLVGSGREEETQYF	TGTGCCAGCAGCTTGGTCGGTAGCGGGAGGGAAGAAGAGACCCAGTACTTC	TRBD2	.	TRBV5-6	TRBJ2-5
CAISAPGGLNNEQFF	TGTGCCATCAGTGCCCCCGGGGGGTTAAACAATGAGCAGTTCTTC	TRBD2	.	TRBV10-3	TRBJ2-1
CASSLGLSGTGSNQPQHF	TGTGCCAGCAGCTTAGGATTGTCGGGGACGGGTAGCAATCAGCCCCAGCATTTT	.	.	TRBV7-8	TRBJ1-5
CASSQDSYFGTSPETQYF	TGTGCCAGCAGCCAAGATAGTTACTTCGGGACTAGCCCCGAGACCCAGTACTTC	TRBD2	.	TRBV4-2	TRBJ2-5
CASSLNTGYEQYF	TGTGCCAGCAGTTTAAACACAGGGTACGAGCAGTACTTC	.	.	TRBV27	TRBJ2-7
CASSLMGSGGAPGELFF	TGTGCCAGCAGCCTAATGGGCAGCGGGGGGGCCCCCGGGGAGCTGTTTTTT	TRBD2	.	TRBV7-2	TRBJ2-2
CASSQYPRGAEGGGELFF	TGCGCCAGCAGCCAATACCCACGGGGGGCGGAGGGAGGCGGGGAGCTGTTTTTT	.	once	TRBV4-3	TRBJ2-2
CASSLRPLYNEQFF	TGTGCCAGCAGTCTTCGGCCCCTTTACAATGAGCAGTTCTTC	.	.	TRBV28	TRBJ2-1